The rows below give T cell receptor beta chains drawn from one sample of a study of cytomegalovirus exposure and HLA in healthy donors. Clones were sequenced by immunoSEQ multiplex PCR, and TCRdb holds only the in-frame ones, with some missing. This sample yields about 130,000 clones, of which approximately 81% are seen a single time; roughly 7.5% belongs to the top ten. Sequencing was done on a sample of PBMCs. The receptors were gathered from a male donor in good health and CMV-seronegative. Each CDR3 is given with its conserved first and last residue. A D gene is named only where the DNA matches it firmly. Clone sizes are given selectively: once, few, many, or a class where the clone is expanded.

D	size	V	J	DNA	CDR3
-	-	TRBV7-2	TRBJ1-5	TGTGCCAGCAGCGACCGACAGGCTCAGCCCCAGCATTTT	CASSDRQAQPQHF
-	-	TRBV5-4	TRBJ1-4	TGTGCCAGCAGCTTGGCGGACAGTCCTAATGAAAAACTGTTTTTT	CASSLADSPNEKLFF
-	-	TRBV7-9	TRBJ2-7	TGTGCCAGCAGTCCCCCGATGGCTGAGCAGTACTTC	CASSPPMAEQYF
-	-	TRBV28	TRBJ1-1	TGTGCCAGCAGCACTACCTTGGCTTTCTTT	CASSTTLAFF
-	-	TRBV5-8	TRBJ2-4	TGTGCCAGCAGCTTGGTGACTTTAGCCAAAAACATTCAGTACTTC	CASSLVTLAKNIQYF
-	-	TRBV19	TRBJ2-7	TGTGCCAGTAGTATATGGGGAGCACCCTACGAGCAGTACTTC	CASSIWGAPYEQYF
TRBD2	-	TRBV5-1	TRBJ2-5	TGCGCCAGCAGAGGGAGGGAGTTAGAGACCCAGTACTTC	CASRGRELETQYF
TRBD1	few	TRBV6-6	TRBJ1-2	TGTGCCAGCAGGGCAGGGACAGTAAATTACTATGGCTACACCTTC	CASRAGTVNYYGYTF
-	-	TRBV28	TRBJ1-4	TGTGCCAGCAGCCGAGTAGGGGCTAATGAAAAACTGTTTTTT	CASSRVGANEKLFF
-	few	TRBV7-9	TRBJ2-2	TGTGCCAGCACCTTAAATCCAGCGTCGAACACCGGGGAGCTGTTTTTT	CASTLNPASNTGELFF
TRBD2	-	TRBV10-3	TRBJ2-7	TGTGCCATCAGTGGAACCGGGACTAGCGGTTCCTACGAGCAGTACTTC	CAISGTGTSGSYEQYF
TRBD2	-	TRBV6-4	TRBJ2-1	TGTGCCAGCAAATCGGCGGGAGGCTCCTACAATGAGCAGTTCTTC	CASKSAGGSYNEQFF
TRBD1	few	TRBV18	TRBJ2-7	TGTGCCAGCTCACCAGACAGGGAAGCTGACGAGCAGTACTTC	CASSPDREADEQYF
TRBD1	once	TRBV7-2	TRBJ2-7	TGTGCCAGCAGCCGTCGCTCCGGACAGGGGGTATCCTACGAGCAGTACTTC	CASSRRSGQGVSYEQYF
TRBD2	-	TRBV30	TRBJ2-1	TGTGCCTGGGGAATAGCGGGACTCTACAATGAGCAGTTCTTC	CAWGIAGLYNEQFF
TRBD1	-	TRBV27	TRBJ1-2	TGTGCCAGCAGTTTATCGTCGGGACAGCCCTATGGCTACACCTTC	CASSLSSGQPYGYTF
TRBD2	-	TRBV5-1	TRBJ2-7	TGCGCCAGCAGCTTGGTGGGGGGACTAGCCAACGAGCAGTACTTC	CASSLVGGLANEQYF
TRBD1	-	TRBV28	TRBJ1-1	TGTGCCAGCAGCGACAGGGAGAACACTGAAGCTTTCTTT	CASSDRENTEAFF
TRBD2	-	TRBV28	TRBJ2-7	TGTGCCAGCAGTCCCCCCAGCGGGAGCCCCTACGAGCAGTACTTC	CASSPPSGSPYEQYF
TRBD1	few	TRBV7-9	TRBJ2-7	TGTGCCAGCAGCTTGGCAGGGGGTGACAGGGGACGCGAGCAGTACTTC	CASSLAGGDRGREQYF
TRBD1	-	TRBV7-2	TRBJ1-4	TGTGCCAGCAGCTTAGGAGGGGGCTTTCAGGAAAAACTGTTTTTT	CASSLGGGFQEKLFF
TRBD2	-	TRBV19	TRBJ2-1	TGTGCCAGTAGTTCCCCTAGCGGGAGGGCCGTATATGAGCAGTTCTTC	CASSSPSGRAVYEQFF
TRBD1	few	TRBV6-5	TRBJ1-1	TGTGCCAGCTATGAAACCGACAGGGTCACTGAAGCTTTCTTT	CASYETDRVTEAFF
TRBD1	-	TRBV28	TRBJ1-1	TGTGCCAGCAATCTACCGACAGGGGGCACTGAAGCTTTCTTT	CASNLPTGGTEAFF
TRBD2	-	TRBV7-2	TRBJ2-7	TGTGCCAGCAGCGCGACTAGCCCCGAGCAGTACTTC	CASSATSPEQYF
-	-	TRBV28	TRBJ1-6	TGTGCCAGCAGTTTTTCGGAGCAAAATTCACCCCTCCACTTT	CASSFSEQNSPLHF
TRBD1	-	TRBV10-3	TRBJ1-1	TGTGCCATCAGTGACCCCGGGACAGGGTTCACTGAAGCTTTCTTT	CAISDPGTGFTEAFF
-	-	TRBV7-2	TRBJ2-7	TGTGCCAGCAGCTTACCAGCGTACGAGCAGTACTTC	CASSLPAYEQYF
-	once	TRBV6-5	TRBJ2-2	TGTGCCAGCAGTTACCTTAGCGGAGCGACCGGGGAGCTGTTTTTT	CASSYLSGATGELFF
TRBD2	-	TRBV19	TRBJ2-1	TGTGCCAGTAGTGGGACTAGCGGGAGGGTAAATGAGCAGTTCTTC	CASSGTSGRVNEQFF
TRBD1	-	TRBV28	TRBJ2-5	TGTGCCAGCAGTCCACTCATCGGGACAGCCCAAGAGACCCAGTACTTC	CASSPLIGTAQETQYF
TRBD1	-	TRBV28	TRBJ2-7	TGTGCCAGCAGTTTATATGGGACAGGTTCCTACGAGCAGTACTTC	CASSLYGTGSYEQYF
-	-	TRBV29-1	TRBJ1-3	TGCAGCGTTGAAGATTCAGGGGCGAGCTCTGGAAACACCATATATTTT	CSVEDSGASSGNTIYF
-	-	TRBV28	TRBJ1-2	TGTGCCAGCAGTTTTATCGGCAGGGAGGACTATGGCTACACCTTC	CASSFIGREDYGYTF
-	-	TRBV7-2	TRBJ2-5	TGTGCCAGCAGCTTAACTAGTCGGGAGACCCAGTACTTC	CASSLTSRETQYF
-	-	TRBV10-3	TRBJ1-4	TGTGCCATCAGCCAGAGCGGGAGGGAAAAACTGTTTTTT	CAISQSGREKLFF
-	-	TRBV7-9	TRBJ2-6	TGTGCCAGCAGCATTAGCGAGGGAGGTGCTGGGGCCAACGTCCTGACTTTC	CASSISEGGAGANVLTF
TRBD1	few	TRBV11-2	TRBJ2-1	TGTGCCAGCAGCTTATCTTACAGGGGATACGATGAGCAGTTCTTC	CASSLSYRGYDEQFF
-	-	TRBV5-6	TRBJ2-3	TGTGCCAGCAGCGGGAGGGGGGAAAGCACAGATACGCAGTATTTT	CASSGRGESTDTQYF
TRBD2	-	TRBV14	TRBJ2-7	TGTGCCAGCAGCCAAGGTCTGTTGGCGGGGACTACACCACACGAGCAGTACTTC	CASSQGLLAGTTPHEQYF
TRBD2	-	TRBV29-1	TRBJ2-7	TGCAGCGCTGCAATAGGGACTAGTGGCTACGAGCAGTACTTC	CSAAIGTSGYEQYF
-	-	TRBV19	TRBJ2-1	TGTGCCAGTAGTATAGGACAGCTCAATGAGCAGTTCTTC	CASSIGQLNEQFF
-	-	TRBV7-2	TRBJ2-1	TGTGCCAGCAGCCCAGGGATACACAATGAGCAGTTCTTC	CASSPGIHNEQFF
TRBD1	-	TRBV9	TRBJ1-1	TGTGCCAGCAGCGTCTCACAGGGGGCTCCCGCTTTCTTT	CASSVSQGAPAFF
TRBD1	-	TRBV28	TRBJ2-7	TGTGCCAGCACTATAAACCGACAGGGCCACGAGCAGTACTTC	CASTINRQGHEQYF
TRBD1	-	TRBV7-8	TRBJ1-5	TGTGCCAGCAGCTCCGGACAGGGGGGACAGCCCCAGCATTTT	CASSSGQGGQPQHF
-	-	TRBV5-1	TRBJ2-3	TGCGCCAGCAGCGAGGGGGGCACAGATACGCAGTATTTT	CASSEGGTDTQYF
-	-	TRBV27	TRBJ2-7	TGTGCCAGCAGTTTTCGGGGGAATGTTTACGAGCAGTACTTC	CASSFRGNVYEQYF